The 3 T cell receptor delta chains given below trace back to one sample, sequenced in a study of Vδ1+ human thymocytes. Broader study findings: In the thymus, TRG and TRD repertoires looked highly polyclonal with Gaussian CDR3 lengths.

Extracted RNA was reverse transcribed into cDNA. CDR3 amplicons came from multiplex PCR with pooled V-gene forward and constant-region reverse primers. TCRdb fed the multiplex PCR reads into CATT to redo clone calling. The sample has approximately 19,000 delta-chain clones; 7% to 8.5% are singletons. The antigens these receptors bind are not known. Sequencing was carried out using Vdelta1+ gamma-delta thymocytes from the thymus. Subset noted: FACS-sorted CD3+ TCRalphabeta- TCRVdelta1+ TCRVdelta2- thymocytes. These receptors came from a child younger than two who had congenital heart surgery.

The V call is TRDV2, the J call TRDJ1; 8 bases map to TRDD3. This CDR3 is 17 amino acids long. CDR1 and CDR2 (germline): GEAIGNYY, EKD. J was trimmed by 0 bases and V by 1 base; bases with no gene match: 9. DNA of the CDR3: TGTGCCTGTGACACGCCTAACTGGGGGTTAAACACCGATAAACTCATCTTT. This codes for CACDTPNWGLNTDKLIF.

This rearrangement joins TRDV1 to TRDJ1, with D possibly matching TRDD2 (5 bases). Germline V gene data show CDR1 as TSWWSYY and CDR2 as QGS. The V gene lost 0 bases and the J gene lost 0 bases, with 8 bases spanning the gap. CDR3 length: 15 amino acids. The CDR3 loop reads CALGELFPYTDKLIF. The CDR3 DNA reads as TGTGCTCTTGGGGAACTCTTCCCCTACACCGATAAACTCATCTTT.

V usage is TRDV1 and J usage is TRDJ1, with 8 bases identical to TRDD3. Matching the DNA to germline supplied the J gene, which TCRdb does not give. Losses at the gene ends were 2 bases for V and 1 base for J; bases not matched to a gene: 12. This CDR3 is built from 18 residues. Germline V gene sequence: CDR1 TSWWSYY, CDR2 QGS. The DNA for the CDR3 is TGTGCTCTTGGGGAAGGTGAGGAGGGATACGCGAGCACCGATAAACTCATCTTT. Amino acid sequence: CALGEGEEGYASTDKLIF.